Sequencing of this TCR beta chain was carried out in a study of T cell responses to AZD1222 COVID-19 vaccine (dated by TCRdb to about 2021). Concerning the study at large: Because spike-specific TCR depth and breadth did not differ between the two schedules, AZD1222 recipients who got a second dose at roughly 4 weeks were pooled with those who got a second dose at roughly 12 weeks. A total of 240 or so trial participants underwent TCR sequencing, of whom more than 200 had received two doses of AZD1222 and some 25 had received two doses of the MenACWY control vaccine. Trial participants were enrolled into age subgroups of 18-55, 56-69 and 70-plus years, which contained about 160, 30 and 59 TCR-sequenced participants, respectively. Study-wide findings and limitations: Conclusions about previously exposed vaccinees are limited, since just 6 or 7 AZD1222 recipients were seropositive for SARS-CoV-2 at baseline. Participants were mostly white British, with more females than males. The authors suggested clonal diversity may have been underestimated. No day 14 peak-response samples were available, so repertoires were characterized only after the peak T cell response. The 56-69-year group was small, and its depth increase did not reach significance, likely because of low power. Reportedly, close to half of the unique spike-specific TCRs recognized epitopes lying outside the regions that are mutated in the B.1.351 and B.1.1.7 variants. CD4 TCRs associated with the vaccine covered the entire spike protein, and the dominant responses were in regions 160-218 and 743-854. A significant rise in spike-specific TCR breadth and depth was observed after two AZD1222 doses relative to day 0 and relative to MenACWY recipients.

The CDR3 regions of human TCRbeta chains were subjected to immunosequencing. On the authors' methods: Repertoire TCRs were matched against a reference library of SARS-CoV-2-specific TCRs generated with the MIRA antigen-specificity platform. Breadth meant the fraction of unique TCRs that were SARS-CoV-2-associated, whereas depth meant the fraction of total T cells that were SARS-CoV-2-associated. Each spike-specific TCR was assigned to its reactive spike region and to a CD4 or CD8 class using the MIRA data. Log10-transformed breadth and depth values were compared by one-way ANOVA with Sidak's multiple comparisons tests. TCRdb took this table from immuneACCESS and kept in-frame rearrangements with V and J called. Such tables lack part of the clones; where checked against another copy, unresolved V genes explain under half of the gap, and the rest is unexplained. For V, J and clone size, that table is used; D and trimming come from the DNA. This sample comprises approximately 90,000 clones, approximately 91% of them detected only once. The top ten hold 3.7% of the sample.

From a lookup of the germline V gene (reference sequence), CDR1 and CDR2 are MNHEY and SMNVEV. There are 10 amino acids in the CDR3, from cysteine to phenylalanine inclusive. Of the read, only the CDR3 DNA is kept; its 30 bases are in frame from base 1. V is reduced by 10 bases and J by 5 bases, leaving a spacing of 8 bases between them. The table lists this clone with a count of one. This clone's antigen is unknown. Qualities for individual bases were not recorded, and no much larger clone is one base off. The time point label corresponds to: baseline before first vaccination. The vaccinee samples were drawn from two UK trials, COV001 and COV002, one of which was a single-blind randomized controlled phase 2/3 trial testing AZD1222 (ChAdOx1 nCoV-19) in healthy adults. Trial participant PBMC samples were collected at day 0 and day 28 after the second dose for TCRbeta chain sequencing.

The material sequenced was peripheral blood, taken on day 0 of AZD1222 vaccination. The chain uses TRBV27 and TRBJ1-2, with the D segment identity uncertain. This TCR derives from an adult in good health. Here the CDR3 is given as CANEGYGYTF. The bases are TGTGCCAACGAAGGGTATGGCTACACCTTC.